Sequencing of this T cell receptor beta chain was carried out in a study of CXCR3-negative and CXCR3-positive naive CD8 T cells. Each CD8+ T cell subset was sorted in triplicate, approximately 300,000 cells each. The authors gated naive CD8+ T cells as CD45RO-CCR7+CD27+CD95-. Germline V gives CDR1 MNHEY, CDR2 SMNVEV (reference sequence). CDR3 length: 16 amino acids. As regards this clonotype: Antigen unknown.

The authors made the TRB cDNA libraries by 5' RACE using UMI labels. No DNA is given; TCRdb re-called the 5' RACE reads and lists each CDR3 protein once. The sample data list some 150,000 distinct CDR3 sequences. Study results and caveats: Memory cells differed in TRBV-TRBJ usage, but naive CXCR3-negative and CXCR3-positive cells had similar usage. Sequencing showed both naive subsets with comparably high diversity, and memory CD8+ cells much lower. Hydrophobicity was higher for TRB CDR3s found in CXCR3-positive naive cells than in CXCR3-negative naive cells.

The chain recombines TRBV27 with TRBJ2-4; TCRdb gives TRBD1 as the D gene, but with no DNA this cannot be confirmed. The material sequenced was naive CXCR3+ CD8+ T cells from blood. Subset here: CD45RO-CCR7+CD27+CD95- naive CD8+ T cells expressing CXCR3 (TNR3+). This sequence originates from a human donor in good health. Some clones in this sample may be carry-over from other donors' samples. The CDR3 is CASSLGPTGAKNIQYF.